This TCR beta chain was retrieved from a study of T cell repertoires in cytomegalovirus infection. On the study more broadly: It can be stated that public TCR beta signatures indicated CMV infection as well as a matching HLA type.

Per the germline V gene, CDR1 is SGHTA and CDR2 is FQGNSA. With V trimmed by 5 bases and J by 5 bases, 1 base remained unmatched. This CDR3 spans 12 amino acids. This clonotype occurred many times. Its antigen remains unidentified. Using its own MiXCR run on the reads, TCRdb lists one record per CDR3 protein. Among more than 200,000 distinct CDR3 sequences listed, 8% to 9.5% were seen once. Study-wide findings and caveats: Within the response measured ex vivo, HLA-C-restricted CMV-specific TCR beta clonotypes were dominant. Cumulated frequencies of public TCR beta families served to identify carriers of CMV plus the relevant HLA.

The sequence was collected from a human donor in good health (CMV status not recorded). Some clones in this sample may be carry-over from other donors' samples. The V gene is TRBV7-2, the J gene TRBJ1-2, with 8 bases lining up with TRBD1. What was sequenced was PBMCs. Here the CDR3 DNA reads TGTGCCAGCAGCCGACAGGGGTATGGCTACACCTTC. Amino acids: CASSRQGYGYTF.